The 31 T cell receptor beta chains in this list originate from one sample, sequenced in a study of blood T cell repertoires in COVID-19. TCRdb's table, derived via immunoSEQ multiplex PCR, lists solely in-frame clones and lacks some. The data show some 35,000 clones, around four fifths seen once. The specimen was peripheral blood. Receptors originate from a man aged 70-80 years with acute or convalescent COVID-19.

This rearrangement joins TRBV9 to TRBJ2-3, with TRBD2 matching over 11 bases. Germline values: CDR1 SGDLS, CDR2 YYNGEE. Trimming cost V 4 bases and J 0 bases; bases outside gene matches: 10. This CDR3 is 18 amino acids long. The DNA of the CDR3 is TGTGCCAGCAGCCGAGAGACTAGCGGGATCTTCAGCACAGATACGCAGTATTTT. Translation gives CASSRETSGIFSTDTQYF.

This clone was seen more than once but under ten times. DNA for the CDR3: TGTGCCAGCAGCTTCTTCGCCGGGAACACTGAAGCTTTCTTT. This sequence encodes CASSFFAGNTEAFF. The rearrangement uses TRBV7-9 and TRBJ1-1; D uncertain. This CDR3 comprises 14 residues. Trimming stripped 3 bases from V and 1 base from J, with 9 bases between. Germline CDR1 and CDR2: SEHNR and FQNEAQ (reference sequence). Based on the CDR3 plus reference TRBV7-9 and TRBJ1-1, the full variable domain is DTGVSQNPRHKITKRGQNVTFRCDPISEHNRLYWYRQTLGQGPEFLTYFQNEAQLEKSRLLSDRFSAERPKGSFSTLEIQRTEQGDSAMYLCASSFFAGNTEAFFGQGTRLTVV.

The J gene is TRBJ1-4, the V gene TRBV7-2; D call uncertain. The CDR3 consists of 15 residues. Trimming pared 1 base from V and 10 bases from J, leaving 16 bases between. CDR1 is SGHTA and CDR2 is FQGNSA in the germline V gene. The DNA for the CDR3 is TGTGCCAGCAGCTTAGGGTCGGCCTCCGAGGGAAAACTGTTTTTT. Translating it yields CASSLGSASEGKLFF.

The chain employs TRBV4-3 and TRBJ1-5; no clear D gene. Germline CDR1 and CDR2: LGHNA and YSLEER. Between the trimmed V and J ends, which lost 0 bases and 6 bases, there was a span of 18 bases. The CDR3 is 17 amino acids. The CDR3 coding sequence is TGCGCCAGCAGCCAAGATCAGAATCGGGGATTGATTCAGCCCCAGCATTTT. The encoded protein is CASSQDQNRGLIQPQHF.

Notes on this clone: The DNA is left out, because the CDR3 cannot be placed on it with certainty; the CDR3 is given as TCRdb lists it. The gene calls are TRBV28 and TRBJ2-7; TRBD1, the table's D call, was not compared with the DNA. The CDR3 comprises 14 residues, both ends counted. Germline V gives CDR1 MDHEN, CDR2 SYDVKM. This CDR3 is CASSSSTGVHEQYF.

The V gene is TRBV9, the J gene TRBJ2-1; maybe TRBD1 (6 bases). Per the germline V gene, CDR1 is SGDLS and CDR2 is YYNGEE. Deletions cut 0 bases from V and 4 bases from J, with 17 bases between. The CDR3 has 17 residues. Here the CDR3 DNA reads TGTGCCAGCAGCGTAGCTCGGACGCGACAGGATTACAATGAGCAGTTCTTC. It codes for CASSVARTRQDYNEQFF.

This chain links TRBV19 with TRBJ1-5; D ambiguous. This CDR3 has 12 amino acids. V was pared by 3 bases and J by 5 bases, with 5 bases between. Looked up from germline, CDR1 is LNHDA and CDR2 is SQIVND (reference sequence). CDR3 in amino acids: CASSIQDQPQHF. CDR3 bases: TGTGCCAGTAGTATCCAGGATCAGCCCCAGCATTTT.

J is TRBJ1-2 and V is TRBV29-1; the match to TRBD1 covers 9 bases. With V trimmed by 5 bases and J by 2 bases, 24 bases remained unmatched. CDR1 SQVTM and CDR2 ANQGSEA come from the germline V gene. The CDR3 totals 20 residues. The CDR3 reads CSVITGQGSAKARGNYGYTF. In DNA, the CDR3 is TGCAGCGTTATAACTGGACAGGGGTCCGCTAAGGCCAGGGGCAACTATGGCTACACCTTC.

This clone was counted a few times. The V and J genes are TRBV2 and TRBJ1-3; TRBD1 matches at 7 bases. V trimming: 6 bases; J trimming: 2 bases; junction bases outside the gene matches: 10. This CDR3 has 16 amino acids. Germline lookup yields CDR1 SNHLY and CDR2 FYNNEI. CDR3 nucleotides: TGTGCCAGCAGCGGGACAGTACGCGTCCCTGGAAACACCATATATTTT. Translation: CASSGTVRVPGNTIYF.

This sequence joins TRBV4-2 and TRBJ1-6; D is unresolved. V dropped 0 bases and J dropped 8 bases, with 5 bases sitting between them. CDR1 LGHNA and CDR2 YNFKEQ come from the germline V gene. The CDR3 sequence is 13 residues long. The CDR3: CASSQDYDSPLHF. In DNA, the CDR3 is TGTGCCAGCAGCCAAGACTACGATTCACCCCTCCACTTT.

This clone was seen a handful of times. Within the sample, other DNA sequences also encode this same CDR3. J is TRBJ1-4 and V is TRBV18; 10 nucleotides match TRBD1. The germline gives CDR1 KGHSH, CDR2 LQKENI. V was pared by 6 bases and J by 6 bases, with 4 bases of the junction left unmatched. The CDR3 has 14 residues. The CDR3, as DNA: TGTGCCAGCTCCCTGGGGACAGGGGATGAAAAACTGTTTTTT. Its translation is CASSLGTGDEKLFF.

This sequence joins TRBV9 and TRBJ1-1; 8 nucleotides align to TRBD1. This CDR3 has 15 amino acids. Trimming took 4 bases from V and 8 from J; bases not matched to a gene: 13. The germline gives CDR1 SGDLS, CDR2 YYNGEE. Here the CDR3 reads CASSPRDTQGVEAFF. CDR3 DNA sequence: TGTGCCAGCAGCCCTAGGGATACACAGGGGGTCGAAGCTTTCTTT.

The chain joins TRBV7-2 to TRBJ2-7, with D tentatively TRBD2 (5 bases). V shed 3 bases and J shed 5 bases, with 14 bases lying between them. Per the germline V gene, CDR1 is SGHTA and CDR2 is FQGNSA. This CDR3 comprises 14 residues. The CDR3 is CASSFGVGSHEQYF. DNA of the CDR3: TGTGCCAGCAGCTTTGGGGTGGGGAGCCACGAGCAGTACTTC.

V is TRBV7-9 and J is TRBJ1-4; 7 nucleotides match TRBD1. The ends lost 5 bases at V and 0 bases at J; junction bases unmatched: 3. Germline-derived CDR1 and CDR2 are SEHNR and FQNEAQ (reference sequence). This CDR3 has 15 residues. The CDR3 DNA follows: TGTGCCAGCAGCCCCGGACAGGCAACTAATGAAAAACTGTTTTTT. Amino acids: CASSPGQATNEKLFF.

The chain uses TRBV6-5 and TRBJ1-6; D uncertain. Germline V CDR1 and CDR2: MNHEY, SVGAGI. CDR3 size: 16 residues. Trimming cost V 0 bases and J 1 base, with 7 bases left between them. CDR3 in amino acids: CASSYSMASYNSPLHF. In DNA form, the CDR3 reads TGTGCCAGCAGTTACTCTATGGCATCCTATAATTCACCCCTCCACTTT.

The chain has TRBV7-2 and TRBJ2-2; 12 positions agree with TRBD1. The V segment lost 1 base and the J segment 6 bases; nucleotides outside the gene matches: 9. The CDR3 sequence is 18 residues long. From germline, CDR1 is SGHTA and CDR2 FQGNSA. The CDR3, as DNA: TGTGCCAGCAGCTTAGGAGAGAGGGGGACAGGGGGCTCCGGGGAGCTGTTTTTT. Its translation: CASSLGERGTGGSGELFF.

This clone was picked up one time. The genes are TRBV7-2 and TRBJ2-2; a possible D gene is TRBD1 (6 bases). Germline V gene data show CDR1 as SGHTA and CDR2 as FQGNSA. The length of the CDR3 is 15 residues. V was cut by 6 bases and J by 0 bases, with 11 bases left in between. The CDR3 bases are TGTGCCAGCAGTAACGGGACACCGAACACCGGGGAGCTGTTTTTT. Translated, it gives CASSNGTPNTGELFF.

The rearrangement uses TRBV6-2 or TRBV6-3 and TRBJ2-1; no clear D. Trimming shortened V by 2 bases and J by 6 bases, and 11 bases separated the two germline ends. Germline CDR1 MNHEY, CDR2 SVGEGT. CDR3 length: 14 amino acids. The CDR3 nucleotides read TGTGCCAGCAGTTACAGTAGTTCTGCCAATGAGCAGTTCTTC. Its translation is CASSYSSSANEQFF.

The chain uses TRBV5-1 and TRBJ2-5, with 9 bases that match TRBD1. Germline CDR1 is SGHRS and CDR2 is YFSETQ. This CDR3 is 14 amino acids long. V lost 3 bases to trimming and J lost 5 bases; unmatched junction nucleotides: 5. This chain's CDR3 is CASSWGDRAETQYF. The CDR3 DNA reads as TGCGCCAGCAGCTGGGGGGACAGGGCTGAGACCCAGTACTTC.

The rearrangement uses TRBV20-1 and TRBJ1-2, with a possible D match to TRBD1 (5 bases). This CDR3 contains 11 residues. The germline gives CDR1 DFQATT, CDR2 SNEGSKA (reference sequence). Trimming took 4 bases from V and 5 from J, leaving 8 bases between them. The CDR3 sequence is CSATGGYGYTF. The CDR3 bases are TGCAGTGCTACCGGGGGGTATGGCTACACCTTC.

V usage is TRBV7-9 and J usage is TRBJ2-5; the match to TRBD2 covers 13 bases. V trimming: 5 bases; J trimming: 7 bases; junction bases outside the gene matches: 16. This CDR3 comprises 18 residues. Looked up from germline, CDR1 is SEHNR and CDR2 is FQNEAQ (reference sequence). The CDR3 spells CASSPTPTSGGHARTQYF. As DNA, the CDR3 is TGTGCCAGCAGCCCCACTCCGACTAGCGGGGGGCACGCTAGGACCCAGTACTTC.

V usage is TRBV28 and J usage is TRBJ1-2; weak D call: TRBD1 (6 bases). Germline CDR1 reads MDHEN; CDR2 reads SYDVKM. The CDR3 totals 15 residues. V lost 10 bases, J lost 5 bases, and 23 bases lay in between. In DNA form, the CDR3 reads TGTGCCATCGATATTCCTAGGGGGTCTCAGTATGGCTACACCTTC. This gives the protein CAIDIPRGSQYGYTF.

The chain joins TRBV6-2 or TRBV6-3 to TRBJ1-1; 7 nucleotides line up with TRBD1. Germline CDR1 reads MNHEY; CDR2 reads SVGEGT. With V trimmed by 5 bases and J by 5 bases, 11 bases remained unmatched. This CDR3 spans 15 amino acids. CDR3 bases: TGTGCCAGCAGTACCATCGGGACAGCGAAAACTGAAGCTTTCTTT. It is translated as CASSTIGTAKTEAFF.

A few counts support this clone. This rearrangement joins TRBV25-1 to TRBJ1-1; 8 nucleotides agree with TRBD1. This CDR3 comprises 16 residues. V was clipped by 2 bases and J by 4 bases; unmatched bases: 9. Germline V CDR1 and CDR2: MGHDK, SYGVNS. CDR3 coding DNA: TGTGCCAGCAGTGAAACGACCCGGACAGGGCCCACTGAAGCTTTCTTT. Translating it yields CASSETTRTGPTEAFF.

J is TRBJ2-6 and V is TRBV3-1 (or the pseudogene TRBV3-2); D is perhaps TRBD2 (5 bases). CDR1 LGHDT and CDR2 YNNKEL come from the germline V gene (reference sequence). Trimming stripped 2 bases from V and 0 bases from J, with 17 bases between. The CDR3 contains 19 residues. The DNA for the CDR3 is TGTGCCAGCAGCCAACTGAGGGCAGCACTACTCTCTGGGGCCAACGTCCTGACTTTC. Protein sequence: CASSQLRAALLSGANVLTF.

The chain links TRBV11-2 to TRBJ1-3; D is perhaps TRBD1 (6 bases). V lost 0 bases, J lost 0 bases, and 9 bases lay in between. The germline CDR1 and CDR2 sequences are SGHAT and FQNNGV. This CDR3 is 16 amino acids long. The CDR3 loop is CASSLDRGHSGNTIYF. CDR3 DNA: TGTGCCAGCAGCTTAGACAGGGGTCACTCTGGAAACACCATATATTTT.

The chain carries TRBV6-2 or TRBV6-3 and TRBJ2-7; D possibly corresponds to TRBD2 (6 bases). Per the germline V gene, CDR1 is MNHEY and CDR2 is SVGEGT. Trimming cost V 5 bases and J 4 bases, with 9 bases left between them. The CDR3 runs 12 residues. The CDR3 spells CASSRGDYEQYF. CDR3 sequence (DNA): TGTGCCAGCAGTCGCGGGGATTACGAGCAGTACTTC.

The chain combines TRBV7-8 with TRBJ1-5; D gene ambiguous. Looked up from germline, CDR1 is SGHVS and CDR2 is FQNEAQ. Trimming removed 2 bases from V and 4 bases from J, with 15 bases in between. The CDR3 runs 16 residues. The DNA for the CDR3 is TGTGCCAGCAGCTTAACGCTCTCAACGGGAAATCAGCCCCAGCATTTT. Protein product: CASSLTLSTGNQPQHF.

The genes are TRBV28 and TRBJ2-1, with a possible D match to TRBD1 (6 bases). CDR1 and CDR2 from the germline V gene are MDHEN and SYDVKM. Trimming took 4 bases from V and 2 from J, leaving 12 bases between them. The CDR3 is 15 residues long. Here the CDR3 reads CASSSPGTPYNEQFF. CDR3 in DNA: TGTGCCAGCAGTTCTCCTGGGACACCCTACAATGAGCAGTTCTTC.

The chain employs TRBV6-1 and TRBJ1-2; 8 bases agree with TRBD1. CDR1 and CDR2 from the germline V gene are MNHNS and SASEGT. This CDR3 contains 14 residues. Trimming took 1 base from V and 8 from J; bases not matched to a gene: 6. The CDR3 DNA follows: TGTGCCAGCAGTGAAGACCCGACAGGGGACGGCTACACCTTC. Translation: CASSEDPTGDGYTF.

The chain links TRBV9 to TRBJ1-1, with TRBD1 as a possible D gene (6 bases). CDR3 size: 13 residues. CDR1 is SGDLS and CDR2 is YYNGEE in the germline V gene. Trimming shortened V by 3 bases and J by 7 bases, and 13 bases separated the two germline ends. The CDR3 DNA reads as TGTGCCAGCAGCGGAGGACAGAGTATTGAAGCTTTCTTT. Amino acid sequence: CASSGGQSIEAFF.